These T cell receptor beta chains were read from a single sample in a study of identical twins. TCRdb re-analysed the 5' RACE reads in MiXCR, keeping a single row per CDR3 protein. The repertoire holds around 960,000 distinct CDR3 sequences, 9% to 15% seen once, with 1.5% to 2% in the top ten. This sample was also put to use in a study of yellow fever vaccine responses in identical twins.

Sequencing was done on a sample of PBMCs. The receptors derive from a woman aged 18-29 years in good health. CDR3s include the opening cysteine and the closing phenylalanine or tryptophan. The order of the fields is CDR3 protein, CDR3 DNA, V gene, clone size, D gene, CDR3 length, J gene. A D gene is named only where the DNA matches it firmly. Clone size is not always given. Where it is, it says once, few, many or a class for expanded clones.

CDR3 protein: CAIKRRDSSPLHF; CDR3 DNA: TGTGCCATCAAGCGAAGGGATTCTTCACCCCTCCACTTT; V gene: TRBV10-3; clone size: few; D gene: NA; CDR3 length: 13; J gene: TRBJ1-6
CDR3 protein: CASSPGYTDTFSYEQYF; CDR3 DNA: TGCGCCAGCAGCCCTGGCTATACGGACACCTTCTCCTACGAGCAGTACTTC; V gene: TRBV5-1; clone size: NA; D gene: NA; CDR3 length: 17; J gene: TRBJ2-7
CDR3 protein: CASSAPLRGASPDTQYF; CDR3 DNA: TGTGCCAGCAGTGCCCCCTTGAGGGGGGCAAGCCCTGATACGCAGTATTTT; V gene: TRBV25-1; clone size: few; D gene: NA; CDR3 length: 17; J gene: TRBJ2-3
CDR3 protein: CASSVGGARYNEQFF; CDR3 DNA: TGTGCCAGCAGCGTAGGTGGGGCGAGGTACAATGAGCAGTTCTTC; V gene: TRBV9; clone size: NA; D gene: NA; CDR3 length: 15; J gene: TRBJ2-1
CDR3 protein: CASSAGISNQPQHF; CDR3 DNA: TGTGCCAGCAGTGCTGGGATTAGCAATCAGCCCCAGCATTTT; V gene: TRBV25-1; clone size: few; D gene: NA; CDR3 length: 14; J gene: TRBJ1-5
CDR3 protein: CASSYLPNEQFF; CDR3 DNA: TGTGCCAGCAGTTACCTGCCCAATGAGCAGTTCTTC; V gene: TRBV12-3/TRBV12-4; clone size: few; D gene: NA; CDR3 length: 12; J gene: TRBJ2-1
CDR3 protein: CAPGRGRNTQYF; CDR3 DNA: TGTGCCCCGGGGAGGGGGCGAAATACGCAGTATTTT; V gene: TRBV19; clone size: NA; D gene: NA; CDR3 length: 12; J gene: TRBJ2-3
CDR3 protein: CASRTLLSNQPQHF; CDR3 DNA: TGTGCCAGCAGGACACTCCTTAGCAATCAGCCCCAGCATTTT; V gene: TRBV2; clone size: NA; D gene: NA; CDR3 length: 14; J gene: TRBJ1-5
CDR3 protein: CASSFTGGSYEQYF; CDR3 DNA: TGCGCCAGCAGCTTCACAGGGGGTTCCTACGAGCAGTACTTC; V gene: TRBV5-1; clone size: many; D gene: TRBD1; CDR3 length: 14; J gene: TRBJ2-7
CDR3 protein: CASEATSFSEQFF; CDR3 DNA: TGTGCCAGCGAGGCGACTAGTTTCAGTGAGCAGTTCTTC; V gene: TRBV6-1; clone size: NA; D gene: NA; CDR3 length: 13; J gene: TRBJ2-1
CDR3 protein: CASSQPRDTQYF; CDR3 DNA: TGCGCCAGCAGCCAACCACGCGATACGCAGTATTTT; V gene: TRBV4-1; clone size: NA; D gene: NA; CDR3 length: 12; J gene: TRBJ2-3
CDR3 protein: CASSLGWTAGTEAFF; CDR3 DNA: TGTGCCAGCAGTTTAGGCTGGACGGCCGGGACTGAAGCTTTCTTT; V gene: TRBV12-3/TRBV12-4; clone size: NA; D gene: NA; CDR3 length: 15; J gene: TRBJ1-1
CDR3 protein: CASSQEGDRSLMNTEAFF; CDR3 DNA: TGTGCCAGCAGCCAAGAAGGGGACAGGAGTTTAATGAACACTGAAGCTTTCTTT; V gene: TRBV4-2; clone size: NA; D gene: TRBD1; CDR3 length: 18; J gene: TRBJ1-1
CDR3 protein: CASSPGGIPYNEQFF; CDR3 DNA: TGCGCCAGCAGTCCGGGAGGGATTCCCTACAATGAGCAGTTCTTC; V gene: TRBV10-1; clone size: NA; D gene: TRBD2; CDR3 length: 15; J gene: TRBJ2-1
CDR3 protein: CASSPLGQGTTYEQYF; CDR3 DNA: TGTGCCAGCAGCCCACTCGGGCAGGGGACAACCTACGAGCAGTACTTC; V gene: TRBV4-2; clone size: few; D gene: NA; CDR3 length: 16; J gene: TRBJ2-7
CDR3 protein: CSAGSSGRLF; CDR3 DNA: TGCAGTGCTGGGAGCAGTGGTAGGCTCTTC; V gene: TRBV20-1; clone size: once; D gene: NA; CDR3 length: 10; J gene: TRBJ2-1
CDR3 protein: CSARDHPPSGLNTGELFF; CDR3 DNA: TGCAGTGCTAGAGATCACCCTCCTAGCGGGCTAAACACCGGGGAGCTGTTTTTT; V gene: TRBV20-1; clone size: few; D gene: TRBD2; CDR3 length: 18; J gene: TRBJ2-2
CDR3 protein: CSVRGLAGGVYEQFF; CDR3 DNA: TGCAGCGTTCGTGGACTAGCGGGAGGGGTGTATGAGCAGTTCTTC; V gene: TRBV29-1; clone size: many; D gene: TRBD2; CDR3 length: 15; J gene: TRBJ2-1
CDR3 protein: CASSYRTRGPTFLNEQFF; CDR3 DNA: TGTGCCAGCAGTTACCGAACCCGTGGTCCCACATTCCTGAATGAGCAGTTCTTC; V gene: TRBV6-5; clone size: few; D gene: NA; CDR3 length: 18; J gene: TRBJ2-1
CDR3 protein: CASIKRGVITGELFF; CDR3 DNA: TGTGCCAGCATAAAGCGGGGGGTAATCACCGGGGAGCTGTTTTTT; V gene: TRBV12-1; clone size: NA; D gene: NA; CDR3 length: 15; J gene: TRBJ2-2
CDR3 protein: CASSFVTEVHEQYF; CDR3 DNA: TGTGCCAGCAGTTTTGTGACCGAGGTCCACGAGCAGTACTTC; V gene: TRBV12-3/TRBV12-4; clone size: NA; D gene: NA; CDR3 length: 14; J gene: TRBJ2-7
CDR3 protein: CASSFATSGTDTQYF; CDR3 DNA: TGTGCCAGCAGTTTTGCTACTAGCGGCACAGATACGCAGTATTTT; V gene: TRBV28; clone size: few; D gene: TRBD2; CDR3 length: 15; J gene: TRBJ2-3
CDR3 protein: CSANLMSAGELFF; CDR3 DNA: TGCAGCGCAAACCTCATGTCGGCCGGGGAGCTGTTTTTT; V gene: TRBV29-1; clone size: NA; D gene: NA; CDR3 length: 13; J gene: TRBJ2-2
CDR3 protein: CSASAIRTYNEQFF; CDR3 DNA: TGCAGTGCTAGTGCGATTAGAACCTACAATGAGCAGTTCTTC; V gene: TRBV20-1; clone size: few; D gene: NA; CDR3 length: 14; J gene: TRBJ2-1
CDR3 protein: CASSASGWGHTEAFF; CDR3 DNA: TGTGCCAGCAGCGCATCGGGATGGGGGCACACTGAAGCTTTCTTT; V gene: TRBV11-2; clone size: NA; D gene: NA; CDR3 length: 15; J gene: TRBJ1-1
CDR3 protein: CASSPGVAGSLTGELFF; CDR3 DNA: TGTGCCAGCAGTCCCGGAGTAGCGGGAAGTCTCACCGGGGAGCTGTTTTTT; V gene: TRBV6-1; clone size: NA; D gene: TRBD2; CDR3 length: 17; J gene: TRBJ2-2
CDR3 protein: CASRSSGLYNEQFF; CDR3 DNA: TGTGCCAGCAGGTCTAGCGGGTTGTACAATGAGCAGTTCTTC; V gene: TRBV12-3/TRBV12-4; clone size: NA; D gene: TRBD2; CDR3 length: 14; J gene: TRBJ2-1
CDR3 protein: CASSAGVQGSQPQHF; CDR3 DNA: TGTGCCAGCAGCGCAGGCGTCCAGGGAAGTCAGCCCCAGCATTTT; V gene: TRBV11-2; clone size: NA; D gene: NA; CDR3 length: 15; J gene: TRBJ1-5
CDR3 protein: CASSLRGWETEAFF; CDR3 DNA: TGTGCCAGCAGCTTAAGGGGTTGGGAAACTGAAGCTTTCTTT; V gene: TRBV7-9; clone size: NA; D gene: NA; CDR3 length: 14; J gene: TRBJ1-1
CDR3 protein: CASSPTGQNLPQYF; CDR3 DNA: TGTGCCAGTAGCCCAACGGGGCAGAACTTGCCCCAGTACTTC; V gene: TRBV19; clone size: few; D gene: NA; CDR3 length: 14; J gene: TRBJ2-5
CDR3 protein: CASSLFPGGELFF; CDR3 DNA: TGTGCCAGCAGTTTATTTCCGGGCGGGGAGCTGTTTTTT; V gene: TRBV12-3/TRBV12-4; clone size: many; D gene: NA; CDR3 length: 13; J gene: TRBJ2-2
CDR3 protein: CSARDPGSWSTDTQYF; CDR3 DNA: TGCAGTGCTAGAGACCCCGGGAGCTGGTCCACAGATACGCAGTATTTT; V gene: TRBV20-1; clone size: NA; D gene: NA; CDR3 length: 16; J gene: TRBJ2-3
CDR3 protein: CASLLNQPSSGANVLTF; CDR3 DNA: TGTGCCAGCCTCCTTAACCAGCCGAGCTCTGGGGCCAACGTCCTGACTTTC; V gene: TRBV6-1; clone size: NA; D gene: NA; CDR3 length: 17; J gene: TRBJ2-6
CDR3 protein: CASSLATQKGQGDYGYTF; CDR3 DNA: TGTGCCAGCAGCTTAGCGACTCAAAAGGGACAGGGGGACTATGGCTACACCTTC; V gene: TRBV7-2; clone size: NA; D gene: TRBD1; CDR3 length: 18; J gene: TRBJ1-2
CDR3 protein: CASSQFSGANVLTF; CDR3 DNA: TGTGCCAGCAGCCAATTTTCTGGGGCCAACGTCCTGACTTTC; V gene: TRBV4-2; clone size: NA; D gene: NA; CDR3 length: 14; J gene: TRBJ2-6
CDR3 protein: CASSLLGQGSNEQFF; CDR3 DNA: TGCGCCAGCAGCTTGTTGGGACAGGGGAGCAATGAGCAGTTCTTC; V gene: TRBV5-1; clone size: NA; D gene: TRBD1; CDR3 length: 15; J gene: TRBJ2-1
CDR3 protein: CASSLMAGEGLSTDTQYF; CDR3 DNA: TGTGCCAGCAGCTTAATGGCGGGAGAAGGGCTGAGCACAGATACGCAGTATTTT; V gene: TRBV7-3; clone size: NA; D gene: TRBD2; CDR3 length: 18; J gene: TRBJ2-3
CDR3 protein: CASSLGGTGRYEQYF; CDR3 DNA: TGTGCCAGCAGCTTAGGCGGAACAGGGAGGTACGAGCAGTACTTC; V gene: TRBV7-9; clone size: NA; D gene: NA; CDR3 length: 15; J gene: TRBJ2-7
CDR3 protein: CATSGGGTQYF; CDR3 DNA: TGTGCCACCAGTGGGGGGGGGACCCAGTACTTC; V gene: TRBV24-1; clone size: NA; D gene: TRBD2; CDR3 length: 11; J gene: TRBJ2-5
CDR3 protein: CASSYTGTGRVNEQFF; CDR3 DNA: TGTGCCAGCAGTTACACCGGGACAGGGAGGGTCAATGAGCAGTTCTTC; V gene: TRBV12-3/TRBV12-4; clone size: few; D gene: TRBD1; CDR3 length: 16; J gene: TRBJ2-1
CDR3 protein: CASRNEDRAFEKLFF; CDR3 DNA: TGTGCCAGCAGAAATGAGGACAGGGCTTTTGAAAAACTGTTTTTT; V gene: TRBV11-2; clone size: few; D gene: TRBD1; CDR3 length: 15; J gene: TRBJ1-4
CDR3 protein: CASTALLRGVNTGELFF; CDR3 DNA: TGCGCCAGCACCGCGTTGTTGCGGGGGGTGAACACCGGGGAGCTGTTTTTT; V gene: TRBV5-1; clone size: few; D gene: TRBD2; CDR3 length: 17; J gene: TRBJ2-2
CDR3 protein: CSARDPTSGRTDNEQFF; CDR3 DNA: TGCAGTGCTAGAGACCCAACTAGCGGGAGGACTGACAATGAGCAGTTCTTC; V gene: TRBV20-1; clone size: few; D gene: TRBD2; CDR3 length: 17; J gene: TRBJ2-1
CDR3 protein: CASSFVAGGLGELFF; CDR3 DNA: TGTGCCAGCAGTTTTGTTGCGGGGGGGCTCGGGGAGCTGTTTTTT; V gene: TRBV12-3/TRBV12-4; clone size: few; D gene: TRBD2; CDR3 length: 15; J gene: TRBJ2-2
CDR3 protein: CASSSTAFSGNTIYF; CDR3 DNA: TGCGCCAGCAGCTCTACGGCCTTCTCTGGAAACACCATATATTTT; V gene: TRBV5-1; clone size: NA; D gene: NA; CDR3 length: 15; J gene: TRBJ1-3
CDR3 protein: CASCDGASGTTQETQYF; CDR3 DNA: TGTGCCAGCTGTGATGGGGCTAGCGGGACGACCCAAGAGACCCAGTACTTC; V gene: TRBV3-1; clone size: NA; D gene: TRBD2; CDR3 length: 17; J gene: TRBJ2-5
CDR3 protein: CASSPRQQGYGYTF; CDR3 DNA: TGTGCCAGCAGCCCCCGACAACAGGGGTATGGCTACACCTTC; V gene: TRBV4-2; clone size: many; D gene: TRBD1; CDR3 length: 14; J gene: TRBJ1-2
CDR3 protein: CSVDDAGQGRTEAFF; CDR3 DNA: TGCAGCGTTGACGACGCGGGACAGGGTCGGACTGAAGCTTTCTTT; V gene: TRBV29-1; clone size: few; D gene: TRBD1; CDR3 length: 15; J gene: TRBJ1-1
CDR3 protein: CAICRLDGRGTPYVNEQFF; CDR3 DNA: TGTGCCATCTGTAGATTAGACGGGAGGGGGACTCCCTATGTCAATGAGCAGTTCTTC; V gene: TRBV12-3/TRBV12-4; clone size: once; D gene: TRBD2; CDR3 length: 19; J gene: TRBJ2-1
CDR3 protein: CATSTIGSEAFF; CDR3 DNA: TGTGCCACCAGCACGATCGGGTCTGAAGCTTTCTTT; V gene: TRBV15; clone size: NA; D gene: NA; CDR3 length: 12; J gene: TRBJ1-1
CDR3 protein: CSVGQGLGEQFF; CDR3 DNA: TGCAGTGTTGGGCAGGGTCTCGGTGAGCAGTTCTTC; V gene: TRBV20-1; clone size: many; D gene: NA; CDR3 length: 12; J gene: TRBJ2-1
CDR3 protein: CASSQLTSGLTLQETQYF; CDR3 DNA: TGTGCCAGCAGCCAGCTGACTAGCGGACTGACTCTCCAAGAGACCCAGTACTTC; V gene: TRBV14; clone size: few; D gene: TRBD2; CDR3 length: 18; J gene: TRBJ2-5
CDR3 protein: CASSYVYRFTGELFF; CDR3 DNA: TGTGCCAGCAGTTACGTGTACCGGTTCACCGGGGAGCTGTTTTTT; V gene: TRBV6-2/TRBV6-3; clone size: few; D gene: NA; CDR3 length: 15; J gene: TRBJ2-2
CDR3 protein: CASSLTSGPYNEQFF; CDR3 DNA: TGTGCCAGCAGCTTAACTAGCGGGCCCTACAATGAGCAGTTCTTC; V gene: TRBV6-1; clone size: many; D gene: TRBD2; CDR3 length: 15; J gene: TRBJ2-1
CDR3 protein: CASSYLFGETQYF; CDR3 DNA: TGTGCCAGCAGCTACTTATTCGGGGAGACCCAGTACTTC; V gene: TRBV7-2; clone size: NA; D gene: NA; CDR3 length: 13; J gene: TRBJ2-5
CDR3 protein: CASSFPDGMNTEAFF; CDR3 DNA: TGTGCCAGCAGTTTCCCGGACGGGATGAACACTGAAGCTTTCTTT; V gene: TRBV28; clone size: few; D gene: NA; CDR3 length: 15; J gene: TRBJ1-1